Here is one T cell receptor beta chain with its context. This entry comes from a study of CD8 T cells in Susac syndrome. In germline, CDR1 is LNHNV, CDR2 YYDKDF (reference sequence). V was clipped by 0 bases and J by 9 bases, with 9 bases between them. The CDR3 totals 13 residues. With random hexamers, reverse transcription was performed on 0.5 to 1 ug of RNA. Using its own MiXCR run on the immunoSEQ multiplex PCR reads, TCRdb lists one record per CDR3 protein. The sample includes 190,000 or so distinct CDR3 sequences, 95% of them seen just once. The source is a human donor with multiple sclerosis. Sequenced input: CD4+ T cells from PBMCs. V is TRBV15 and J is TRBJ2-1; D is possibly TRBD1 (5 bases). The CDR3 loop reads CATSRDIRGEQFF. The CDR3 region has the DNA TGTGCCACCAGCAGAGATATAAGGGGTGAGCAGTTCTTC. The variable domain in full, with the rest retrieved from reference TRBV15 and TRBJ2-1, is DAMVIQNPRYQVTQFGKPVTLSCSQTLNHNVMYWYQQKSSQAPKLLFHYYDKDFNNEADTPDNFQSRRPNTSFCFLDIRSPGLGDTAMYLCATSRDIRGEQFFGPGTRLTVL.